Listed below are T cell receptor beta chains from one sample, sequenced in a study of control samples from healthy donors and cancer patients. Produced via immunoSEQ multiplex PCR; TCRdb's table is partial and in-frame only. Of over 200,000 clones listed, over 70% are singletons. Material for sequencing was PBMCs. All receptors come from a woman aged 60-75 years with lung cancer. Each CDR3 is given with its conserved first and last residue. Some rows mark clone size as missing; the rest say once, few, many or name a class of expanded clone.

size: .; V: TRBV6-5; CDR3: CASTTGNTEAFF
size: .; V: TRBV4-1; CDR3: CASSPRQTTGGNEQYF
size: once; V: TRBV7-2; CDR3: CASSFVGVYTEAFF
size: .; V: TRBV5-1; CDR3: CASSPAAGEETQYF
size: medium-sized; V: TRBV10-3; CDR3: CAISVAGTGGANVLTF
size: .; V: TRBV6-5; CDR3: CASAPTAFDTGELFF
size: .; V: TRBV7-9; CDR3: CASSLGRASNQPQHF
size: few; V: TRBV2; CDR3: CASRGLAGVVVQYF
size: .; V: TRBV9; CDR3: CASSEGQDPAKNIQYF
size: few; V: TRBV19; CDR3: CASSLGVYSGNTIYF
size: .; V: TRBV11-2; CDR3: CASSRGQKNTGELFF
size: .; V: TRBV24-1; CDR3: CATSESGASSYNEQFF
size: .; V: TRBV18; CDR3: CASSPPGQGGEKLFF
size: .; V: TRBV19; CDR3: CASSNDALKAFF
size: .; V: TRBV27; CDR3: CASSLDRVPPILHF
size: few; V: TRBV19; CDR3: CASSAGGGLAGVSFEQYF
size: .; V: TRBV19; CDR3: CASSRTSADWNEQFF
size: .; V: TRBV18; CDR3: CASSPRTGQPSNEQFF
size: once; V: TRBV9; CDR3: CASSPRQGYEQYF
size: .; V: TRBV5-1; CDR3: CASSLDVRDEQFF
size: .; V: TRBV2; CDR3: CASTPTVASSYNEQFF
size: .; V: TRBV3-1/TRBV3-2; CDR3: CASSQAAYEQYF
size: once; V: TRBV27; CDR3: CASSLSKDIWSIYNEQFF
size: .; V: TRBV5-4; CDR3: CASSLDYYEQYF
size: .; V: TRBV24-1; CDR3: CATSDPGQGSEAFF
size: .; V: TRBV2; CDR3: CASAVAPNTGELFF
size: once; V: TRBV28; CDR3: CASSSPGQGKGTEAFF
size: .; V: TRBV12-3/TRBV12-4; CDR3: CASSFYGELFF
size: .; V: TRBV5-1; CDR3: CASSRDSYEQYF
size: .; V: TRBV5-4; CDR3: CASSLDGVQVSDTQYF
size: .; V: TRBV6-2/TRBV6-3; CDR3: CASSPRGSGRSSYEQYF
size: once; V: TRBV28; CDR3: CASSGGAGNQPQHF
size: .; V: TRBV27; CDR3: CASSLRTPTAGYTF
size: .; V: TRBV2; CDR3: CASSEDGRHNEQFF
size: .; V: TRBV5-1; CDR3: CASSSGQGGGELFF
size: .; V: TRBV19; CDR3: CASRDSSSSGANVLTF
size: .; V: TRBV10-2; CDR3: CASSELQGNEKLFF
size: .; V: TRBV28; CDR3: CASTGPSYEQYF
size: .; V: TRBV18; CDR3: CASSPPNGAKHF
size: once; V: TRBV28; CDR3: CASNTPTGELFF
size: .; V: TRBV18; CDR3: CASSPSQERYGYTF
size: .; V: TRBV15; CDR3: CATSSTGTSNQPQHF
size: few; V: TRBV11-2; CDR3: CASSSSGSLGEQYF
size: few; V: TRBV5-1; CDR3: CASSFQGLDNSPLHF
size: .; V: TRBV5-1; CDR3: CASSLAQGRDYGYTF
size: .; V: TRBV6-6; CDR3: CAGSTARGEKLFF
size: many; V: TRBV5-1; CDR3: CASSFSPGDSNEQFF
size: .; V: TRBV3-1/TRBV3-2; CDR3: CASRVGGGGSPLHF
size: .; V: TRBV7-9; CDR3: CASSPGQGAGETQYF